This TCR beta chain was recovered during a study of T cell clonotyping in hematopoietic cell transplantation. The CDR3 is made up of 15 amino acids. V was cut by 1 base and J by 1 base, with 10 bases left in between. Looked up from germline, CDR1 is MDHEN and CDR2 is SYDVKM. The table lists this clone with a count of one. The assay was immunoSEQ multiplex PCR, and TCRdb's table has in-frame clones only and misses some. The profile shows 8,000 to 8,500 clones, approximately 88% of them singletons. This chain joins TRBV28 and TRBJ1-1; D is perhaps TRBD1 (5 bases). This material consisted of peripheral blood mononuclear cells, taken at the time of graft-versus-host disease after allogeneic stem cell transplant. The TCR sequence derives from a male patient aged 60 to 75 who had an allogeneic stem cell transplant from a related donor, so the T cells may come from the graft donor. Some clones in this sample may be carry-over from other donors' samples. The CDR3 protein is CASSLSNTGNTEAFF. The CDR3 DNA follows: TGTGCCAGCAGTTTATCAAATACAGGGAACACTGAAGCTTTCTTT.